The rows below give T cell receptor beta chains drawn from one sample of a study of shared T cell receptors in the human thymus. Sequenced by immunoSEQ multiplex PCR; TCRdb stores in-frame clones only, minus some. The data show around 730,000 clones, approximately 85% seen once. These data also featured in a second study, about human thymus T cells.

Material for sequencing was thymocytes. The source of these receptors is a girl younger than two with a congenital heart defect. The CDR3 runs from the conserved cysteine through the conserved F or W. D genes are given only for firm matches. Size tells how often a clone was seen (once, few, many) or the class of an expanded clone, and some rows leave it out.

NA | TRBD2 | TRBJ2-1 | TRBV10-3 | TGTGCCATCAGCCTAGCGGGGGGCGAATTCAATGAGCAGTTCTTC | CAISLAGGEFNEQFF
NA | TRBD1 | TRBJ2-5 | TRBV10-3 | TGTGCCATCAGTGGACTAGGGACAGGAGAGACCCAGTACTTC | CAISGLGTGETQYF
NA | TRBD1 | TRBJ1-2 | TRBV13 | TGTGCCACCACAGGGGTCAGGGGCTACACCTTC | CATTGVRGYTF
NA | TRBD2 | TRBJ2-2 | TRBV7-2 | TGTGCCAGCAGCTTCCCACGACTAGCGGGGGGGCCGGGCACCGGGGAGCTGTTTTTT | CASSFPRLAGGPGTGELFF
NA | NA | TRBJ2-2 | TRBV11-2 | TGTGCCAGCAGCCAACCGCTGGACTCACAATATGCCGGGGAGCTGTTTTTT | CASSQPLDSQYAGELFF
NA | NA | TRBJ2-5 | TRBV10-1 | TGCGCCAGCAGTGCTCGGTCGCTCCTACAAGAGGCCCAGTACTTC | CASSARSLLQEAQYF
NA | NA | TRBJ2-7 | TRBV5-5 | TGTGCCAGCAGCTTTTACTACGGCGGGGCCTACGAGCAGTACTTC | CASSFYYGGAYEQYF
once | NA | TRBJ1-1 | TRBV5-5 | TGTGCCAGCAGCTCCCTTTCGGCAGGGTGGAGGAACACTGAAGCTTTCTTT | CASSSLSAGWRNTEAFF
NA | NA | TRBJ1-6 | TRBV5-1 | TGCGCCAGCAGCTTGGGGTTGAGGGATTCACCCCTCCACTTT | CASSLGLRDSPLHF
NA | TRBD1 | TRBJ1-4 | TRBV11-2 | TGTGCCAGCAGCACCAGGGACAGGTGGAGGACTGAAAAACTGTTTTTT | CASSTRDRWRTEKLFF
NA | NA | TRBJ1-1 | TRBV19 | TGTGCCAGTAAGTTCGGGGGCACTGAAGCTTTCTTT | CASKFGGTEAFF
NA | TRBD1 | TRBJ1-5 | TRBV27 | TGTGCCAGCAGGCTGACAGGGGGCAAGCGGGGCAATCAGCCCCAGCATTTT | CASRLTGGKRGNQPQHF